These T cell receptor beta chains were read from a single sample in a study of vaccination and CD4 T cells after COVID-19. Their antigens are not known. One entry per CDR3 protein results from TCRdb running MiXCR on the PCR reads. The data contain some 14,000 distinct CDR3 sequences, 55% to 70% of them singletons. Input material: CD4+ T cells from blood, cultured in vitro. These receptors all stem from a human donor who had recovered from COVID-19. Both conserved end residues are part of each CDR3. A D gene is named only where the DNA matches it firmly. The size field is filled for only some rows; it gives once, few, many or a size class.

CDR3 DNA: TGTGCCAGCAGTTTATCCCCGGGAAGGAACACTGAAGCTTTCTTT
CDR3 protein: CASSLSPGRNTEAFF
V gene: TRBV27
J gene: TRBJ1-1
D gene: -
clone size: -

CDR3 DNA: TGTGCCATCAGCCACACAGGGGGCGGAGGCTATGGCTACACCTTC
CDR3 protein: CAISHTGGGGYGYTF
V gene: TRBV10-3
J gene: TRBJ1-2
D gene: TRBD1
clone size: -

CDR3 DNA: TGTGCCAGTAGTAGCGGGAGAGGGGGGAACATTCAGTACTTC
CDR3 protein: CASSSGRGGNIQYF
V gene: TRBV19
J gene: TRBJ2-4
D gene: -
clone size: -

CDR3 DNA: TGTGCCAGCAGTCCGGGACTAGCGGGCGGGAATGAGCAGTTCTTC
CDR3 protein: CASSPGLAGGNEQFF
V gene: TRBV27
J gene: TRBJ2-1
D gene: TRBD2
clone size: -

CDR3 DNA: TGCAGTGCCACCCGGGACAGGGGCAATCAGCCCCAGCATTTT
CDR3 protein: CSATRDRGNQPQHF
V gene: TRBV20-1
J gene: TRBJ1-5
D gene: TRBD1
clone size: few

CDR3 DNA: TGTGCCAGCAGCAGGACTAGCGGGGCCCAAGAGACCCAGTACTTC
CDR3 protein: CASSRTSGAQETQYF
V gene: TRBV7-2
J gene: TRBJ2-5
D gene: TRBD2
clone size: -

CDR3 DNA: TGTGCCAGCAGTTCGCCTAGCGGGAAGAGAGCGAATGAGCAGTTCTTC
CDR3 protein: CASSSPSGKRANEQFF
V gene: TRBV6-5
J gene: TRBJ2-1
D gene: TRBD2
clone size: -

CDR3 DNA: TGCGCCAGCAGGCTCGGACTCTTAGCCTACAATGAGCAGTTCTTC
CDR3 protein: CASRLGLLAYNEQFF
V gene: TRBV5-1
J gene: TRBJ2-1
D gene: -
clone size: few

CDR3 DNA: TGCGCCAGCACCAGGGGGGGGCCGGAGACCCAGTACTTC
CDR3 protein: CASTRGGPETQYF
V gene: TRBV5-1
J gene: TRBJ2-5
D gene: -
clone size: once

CDR3 DNA: TGTGCCAGCAGCTCCAACTATGGCTACACCTTC
CDR3 protein: CASSSNYGYTF
V gene: TRBV11-2
J gene: TRBJ1-2
D gene: -
clone size: few

CDR3 DNA: TGTGCCAGCAGTTACGTGACTCAAGATCAAGAGACCCAGTACTTC
CDR3 protein: CASSYVTQDQETQYF
V gene: TRBV6-5
J gene: TRBJ2-5
D gene: -
clone size: -